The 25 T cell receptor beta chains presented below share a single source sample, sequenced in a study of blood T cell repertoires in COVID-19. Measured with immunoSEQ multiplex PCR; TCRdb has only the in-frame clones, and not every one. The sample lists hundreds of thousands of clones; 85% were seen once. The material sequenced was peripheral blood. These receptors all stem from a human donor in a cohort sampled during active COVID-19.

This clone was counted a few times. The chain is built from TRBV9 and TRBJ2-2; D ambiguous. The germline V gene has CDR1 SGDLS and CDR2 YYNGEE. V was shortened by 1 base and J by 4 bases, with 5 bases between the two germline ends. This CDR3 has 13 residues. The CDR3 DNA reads TGTGCCAGCAGCGTATCTAGCACCGGGGAGCTGTTTTTT. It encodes CASSVSSTGELFF.

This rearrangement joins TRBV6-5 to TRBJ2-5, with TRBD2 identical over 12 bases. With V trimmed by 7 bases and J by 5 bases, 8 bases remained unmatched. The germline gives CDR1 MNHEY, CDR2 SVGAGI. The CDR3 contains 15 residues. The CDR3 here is CASNLAGGEWETQYF. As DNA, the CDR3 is TGTGCCAGCAACCTAGCGGGAGGGGAGTGGGAGACCCAGTACTTC.

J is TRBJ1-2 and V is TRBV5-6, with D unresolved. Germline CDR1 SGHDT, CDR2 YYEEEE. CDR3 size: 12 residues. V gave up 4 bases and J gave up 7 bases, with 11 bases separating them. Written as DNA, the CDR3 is TGTGCCAGCAGCCTGCTATTTAGTGGCTACACCTTC. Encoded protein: CASSLLFSGYTF.

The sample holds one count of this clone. The CDR3 sequence: CASSEVGWGHSNQPQHF. DNA of the CDR3: TGTGCCAGCAGTGAAGTGGGGTGGGGGCATAGCAATCAGCCCCAGCATTTT. This rearrangement joins TRBV6-1 to TRBJ1-5, with D perhaps TRBD1 (6 bases). The CDR3 covers 17 residues. V gave up 1 base and J gave up 0 bases, with 13 bases separating them. The germline CDR1 and CDR2 sequences are MNHNS and SASEGT.

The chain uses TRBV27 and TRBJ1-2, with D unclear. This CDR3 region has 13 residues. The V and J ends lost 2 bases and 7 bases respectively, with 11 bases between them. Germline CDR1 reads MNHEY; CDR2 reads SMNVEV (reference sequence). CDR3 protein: CASSLAGAVGYTF. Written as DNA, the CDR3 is TGTGCCAGCAGTTTAGCGGGCGCGGTTGGCTACACCTTC.

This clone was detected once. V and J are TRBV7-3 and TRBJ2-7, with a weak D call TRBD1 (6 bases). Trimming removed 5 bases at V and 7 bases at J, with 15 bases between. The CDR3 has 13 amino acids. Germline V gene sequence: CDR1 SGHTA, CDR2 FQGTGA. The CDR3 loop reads CASSLNRDKEQYF. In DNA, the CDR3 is TGTGCCAGCAGCCTAAACCGGGACAAAGAGCAGTACTTC.

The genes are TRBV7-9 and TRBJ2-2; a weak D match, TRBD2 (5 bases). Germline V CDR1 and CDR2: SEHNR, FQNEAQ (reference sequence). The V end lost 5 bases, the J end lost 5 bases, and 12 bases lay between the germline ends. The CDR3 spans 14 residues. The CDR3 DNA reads TGTGCCAGCAGCGCTAAGGGAGAGACCGGGGAGCTGTTTTTT. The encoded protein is CASSAKGETGELFF.

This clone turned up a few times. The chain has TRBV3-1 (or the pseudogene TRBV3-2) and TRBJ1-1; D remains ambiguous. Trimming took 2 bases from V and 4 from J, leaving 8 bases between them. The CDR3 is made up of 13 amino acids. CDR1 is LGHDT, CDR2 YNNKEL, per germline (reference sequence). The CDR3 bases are TGTGCCAGCAGCCAACGGGATCTCACTGAAGCTTTCTTT. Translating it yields CASSQRDLTEAFF.

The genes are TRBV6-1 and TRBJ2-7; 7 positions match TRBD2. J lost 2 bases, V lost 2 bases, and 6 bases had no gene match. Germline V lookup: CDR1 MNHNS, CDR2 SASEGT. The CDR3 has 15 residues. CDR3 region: CASSEWGGGPYEQYF. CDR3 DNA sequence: TGTGCCAGCAGTGAATGGGGGGGAGGGCCCTACGAGCAGTACTTC.

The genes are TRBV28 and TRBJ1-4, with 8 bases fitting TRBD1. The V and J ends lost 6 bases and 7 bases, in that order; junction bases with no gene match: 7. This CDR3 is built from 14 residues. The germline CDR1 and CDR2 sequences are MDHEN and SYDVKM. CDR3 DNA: TGTGCCAGCAGCGCGGCAGGGGGCGGTGAAAAACTGTTTTTT. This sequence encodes CASSAAGGGEKLFF.

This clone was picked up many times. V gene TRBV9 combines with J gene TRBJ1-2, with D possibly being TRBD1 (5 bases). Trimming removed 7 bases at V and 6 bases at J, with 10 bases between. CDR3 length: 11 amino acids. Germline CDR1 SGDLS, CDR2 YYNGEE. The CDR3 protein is CASGGGHGYTF. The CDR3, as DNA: TGTGCCAGCGGGGGAGGCCATGGCTACACCTTC.

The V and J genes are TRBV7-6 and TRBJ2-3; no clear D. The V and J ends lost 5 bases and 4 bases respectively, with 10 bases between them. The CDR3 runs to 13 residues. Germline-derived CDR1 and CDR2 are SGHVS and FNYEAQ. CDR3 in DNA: TGTGCCAGCAGCGTTCGCGAGTCAGATACGCAGTATTTT. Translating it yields CASSVRESDTQYF.

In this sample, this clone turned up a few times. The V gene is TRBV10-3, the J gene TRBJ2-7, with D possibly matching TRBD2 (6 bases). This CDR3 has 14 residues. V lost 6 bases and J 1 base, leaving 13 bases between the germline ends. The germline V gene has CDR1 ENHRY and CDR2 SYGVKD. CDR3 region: CAIRDSGFSYEQYF. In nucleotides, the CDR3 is TGTGCCATCAGAGATAGCGGATTTTCCTACGAGCAGTACTTC.

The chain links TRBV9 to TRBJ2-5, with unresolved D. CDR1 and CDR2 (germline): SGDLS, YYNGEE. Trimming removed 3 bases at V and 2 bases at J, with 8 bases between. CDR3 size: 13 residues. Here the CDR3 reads CASSGGSQETQYF. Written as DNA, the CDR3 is TGTGCCAGCAGCGGAGGATCTCAAGAGACCCAGTACTTC.

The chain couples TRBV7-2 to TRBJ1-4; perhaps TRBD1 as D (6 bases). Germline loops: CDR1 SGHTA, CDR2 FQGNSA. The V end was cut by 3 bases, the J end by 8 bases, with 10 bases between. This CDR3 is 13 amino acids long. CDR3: CASSFGQSEKLFF. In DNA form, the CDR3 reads TGTGCCAGCAGCTTCGGACAGAGCGAAAAACTGTTTTTT. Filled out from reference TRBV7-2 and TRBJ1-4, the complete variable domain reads GAGVSQSPSNKVTEKGKDVELRCDPISGHTALYWYRQSLGQGLEFLIYFQGNSAPDKSGLPSDRFSAERTGGSVSTLTIQRTQQEDSAVYLCASSFGQSEKLFFGSGTQLSVL.

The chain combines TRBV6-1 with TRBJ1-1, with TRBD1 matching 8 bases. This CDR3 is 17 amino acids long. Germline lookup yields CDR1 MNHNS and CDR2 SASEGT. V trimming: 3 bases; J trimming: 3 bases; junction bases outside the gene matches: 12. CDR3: CASSEITGGYEDTEAFF. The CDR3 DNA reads TGTGCCAGCAGTGAGATCACAGGGGGATACGAAGACACTGAAGCTTTCTTT.

Here the CDR3 DNA reads TGCGCCAGCAGCCGAACCGGGGACACCACAGATACGCAGTATTTT. Its translation is CASSRTGDTTDTQYF. This rearrangement joins TRBV5-1 to TRBJ2-3; possibly TRBD1 for D (6 bases). The V gene's germline CDR1 is SGHRS and CDR2 YFSETQ. The CDR3 consists of 15 residues. V was trimmed by 4 bases and J by 2 bases, leaving 14 bases between them.

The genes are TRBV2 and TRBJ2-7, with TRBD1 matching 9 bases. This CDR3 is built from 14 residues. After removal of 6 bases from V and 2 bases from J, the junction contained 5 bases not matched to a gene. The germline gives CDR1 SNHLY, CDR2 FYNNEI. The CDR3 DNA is TGTGCCAGCAGCCTGGACAGGGGAACCTACGAGCAGTACTTC. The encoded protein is CASSLDRGTYEQYF.

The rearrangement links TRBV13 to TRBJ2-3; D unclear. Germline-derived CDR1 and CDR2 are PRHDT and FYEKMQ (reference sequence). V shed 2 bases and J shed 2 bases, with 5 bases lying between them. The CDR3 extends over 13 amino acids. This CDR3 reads CASSLTITDTQYF. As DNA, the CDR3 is TGTGCCAGCAGCTTAACAATCACAGATACGCAGTATTTT.

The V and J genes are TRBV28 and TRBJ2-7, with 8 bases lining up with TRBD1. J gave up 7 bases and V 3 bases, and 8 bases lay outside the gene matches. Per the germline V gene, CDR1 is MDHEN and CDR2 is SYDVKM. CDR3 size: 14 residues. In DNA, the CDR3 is TGTGCCAGCAGTTTGTGGACAGGGACGAGTGAGCAGTACTTC. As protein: CASSLWTGTSEQYF. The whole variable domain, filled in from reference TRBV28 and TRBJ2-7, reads DVKVTQSSRYLVKRTGEKVFLECVQDMDHENMFWYRQDPGLGLRLIYFSYDVKMKEKGDIPEGYSVSREKKERFSLILESASTNQTSMYLCASSLWTGTSEQYFGPGTRLTVT.

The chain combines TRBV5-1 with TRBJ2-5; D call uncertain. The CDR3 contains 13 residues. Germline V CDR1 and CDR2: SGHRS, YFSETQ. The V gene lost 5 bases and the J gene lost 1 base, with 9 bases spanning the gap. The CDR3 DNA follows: TGCGCCAGCAGAGTCGACACCCAAGAGACCCAGTACTTC. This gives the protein CASRVDTQETQYF. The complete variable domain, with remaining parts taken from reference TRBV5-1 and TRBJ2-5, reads KAGVTQTPRYLIKTRGQQVTLSCSPISGHRSVSWYQQTPGQGLQFLFEYFSETQRNKGNFPGRFSGRQFSNSRSEMNVSTLELGDSALYLCASRVDTQETQYFGPGTRLLVL.

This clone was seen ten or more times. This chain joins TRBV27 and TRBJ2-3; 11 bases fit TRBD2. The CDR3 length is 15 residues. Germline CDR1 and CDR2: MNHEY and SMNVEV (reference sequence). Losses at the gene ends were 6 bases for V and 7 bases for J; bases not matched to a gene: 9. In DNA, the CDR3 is TGTGCCAGCAGCCTTCCGGGACTAGCGGTAAATACGCAGTATTTT. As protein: CASSLPGLAVNTQYF.

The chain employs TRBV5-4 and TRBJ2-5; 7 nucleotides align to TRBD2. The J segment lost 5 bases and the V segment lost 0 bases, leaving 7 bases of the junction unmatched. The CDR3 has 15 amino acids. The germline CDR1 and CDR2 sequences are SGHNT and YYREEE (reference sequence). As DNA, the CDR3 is TGTGCCAGCAGCTTGGCCGGTGCGGGAGTGGAGACCCAGTACTTC. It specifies CASSLAGAGVETQYF.

The CDR3 protein is CASKSPGLTDTQYF. The CDR3 DNA sequence: TGTGCCAGTAAGTCCCCGGGACTCACAGATACGCAGTATTTT. The chain couples TRBV19 to TRBJ2-3; tentatively, D is TRBD2 (6 bases). The CDR3 has 14 residues. V was shortened by 7 bases and J by 2 bases, with 13 bases between the two germline ends. Germline V gives CDR1 LNHDA, CDR2 SQIVND (reference sequence).

CDR3 region: CASSFGQGETQYF. In nucleotides, the CDR3 is TGTGCCAGCAGCTTCGGACAGGGAGAGACCCAGTACTTC. V and J are TRBV7-8 and TRBJ2-5; 8 bases are shared with TRBD1. CDR1 SGHVS and CDR2 FQNEAQ come from the germline V gene. The length of the CDR3 is 13 residues. The V segment lost 3 bases and the J segment 4 bases; nucleotides outside the gene matches: 1. The variable domain in full, completed from reference TRBV7-8 and TRBJ2-5, reads GAGVSQSPRYKVAKRGQDVALRCDPISGHVSLFWYQQALGQGPEFLTYFQNEAQLDKSGLPSDRFFAERPEGSVSTLKIQRTQQEDSAVYLCASSFGQGETQYFGPGTRLLVL.